This T cell receptor beta chain originates from a study of beta chain features in type 1 diabetes. Study-level information: Sorted cells numbering approximately 110,000,000 were examined across all samples. Overall study findings and caveats: Any HLA type influence on TCRB rearrangement was left unresolved here. Moderate yet significant TCRB CDR3 shortening was seen in Type 1 diabetes patients in all four CD4+ subsets.

The CDR3 consists of 12 residues. Germline CDR1 and CDR2: ENHRY and SYGVKD. V was shortened by 3 bases and J by 7 bases, with 8 bases between the two germline ends. This clone was detected a few times. The antigen remains unidentified. Other DNA sequences in this specimen translate into the identical CDR3. Investigators reverse transcribed all isolated RNA, so they sequenced expressed TCRB transcripts. Repertoires were generated with immunoSEQ multiplex PCR, while TCRdb's copy carries only in-frame clones and drops some. The sample consists of 900,000 or so clones, 15% to 20% of them appearing once. All of the sorted populations showed purity greater than 98%.

V is TRBV10-3 and J is TRBJ2-3; D remains ambiguous. The source material was naive CD4+ T cells from blood. This clonotype was sampled from a woman aged 18-29 years in good health. The CDR3 region is CAISENMYTQYF. CDR3 coding DNA: TGTGCCATCAGTGAAAACATGTATACGCAGTATTTT.